Listed here are 11 T cell receptor beta chains from one sample, sequenced in a study of T cells in localized non-small cell lung cancer. Sequencing used immunoSEQ multiplex PCR; TCRdb keeps in-frame clones, though not all of them. The sample lists tens of thousands of clones, around 86% occurring once. The specimen comprised peripheral blood, sampled before any cancer treatment. All receptors come from a man aged 18-49 years with stage I lung adenocarcinoma.

This clone was seen more than once but under ten times. This chain connects TRBV4-3 to TRBJ1-1; no definite D call. The ends were cut back, 6 bases at V and 1 base at J, with 18 bases in the middle. Germline CDR1 is LGHNA and CDR2 is YSLEER. The CDR3 spans 16 residues. CDR3: CASRRKTTAENTEAFF. CDR3 nucleotides: TGCGCCAGCAGACGGAAAACGACGGCCGAGAACACTGAAGCTTTCTTT.

The V gene is TRBV19, the J gene TRBJ1-5; D remains ambiguous. Trimming removed 4 bases at V and 3 bases at J, with 10 bases between. The germline V gene has CDR1 LNHDA and CDR2 SQIVND (reference sequence). CDR3 length: 14 residues. CDR3 region: CASSTTANNQPQHF. CDR3 sequence (DNA): TGTGCCAGTAGTACAACAGCCAACAATCAGCCCCAGCATTTT.

In this sample, this clone turned up once. The chain is built from TRBV10-3 and TRBJ1-4; possible D gene TRBD1, 5 bases. With 3 bases removed from V and 0 bases from J, the gap between germline ends came to 8 bases. Germline V gene sequence: CDR1 ENHRY, CDR2 SYGVKD. This CDR3 comprises 15 residues. The CDR3 reads CAISDGGATNEKLFF. In DNA, the CDR3 is TGTGCCATCAGTGACGGGGGGGCAACTAATGAAAAACTGTTTTTT.

This chain links TRBV10-1 with TRBJ1-5; D is unresolved. Trimming cost V 7 bases and J 2 bases, with 18 bases left between them. This CDR3 has 16 residues. The germline CDR1 and CDR2 sequences are WNHNN and SYGVQD (reference sequence). In nucleotides, the CDR3 is TGCGCCAGCAAGTGCAGGTCCCTCGAGGGCAATCAGCCCCAGCATTTT. This sequence encodes CASKCRSLEGNQPQHF.

As DNA, the CDR3 is TGTGCCAGCAGCCAGGAGGGGGCAGGCACTGAAGCTTTCTTT. It codes for CASSQEGAGTEAFF. V usage is TRBV7-8 and J usage is TRBJ1-1, with 7 bases aligning to TRBD1. Germline assignment: CDR1 SGHVS and CDR2 FQNEAQ. The CDR3 totals 14 residues. The ends lost 5 bases at V and 4 bases at J; junction bases unmatched: 7.

The genes are TRBV5-4 and TRBJ1-2, with 8 bases aligning to TRBD1. This CDR3 region has 13 residues. V was pared by 4 bases and J by 8 bases, with 7 bases of the junction left unmatched. Germline CDR1 reads SGHNT; CDR2 reads YYREEE (reference sequence). The CDR3: CASSPGQGGGYTF. The CDR3 DNA reads TGTGCCAGCAGCCCCGGACAGGGTGGGGGCTACACCTTC.

J is TRBJ1-1 and V is TRBV9; tentative D call: TRBD1 (6 bases). The germline V gene encodes CDR1 SGDLS and CDR2 YYNGEE. The CDR3 extends over 13 amino acids. V gave up 2 bases and J gave up 8 bases, with 13 bases separating them. The CDR3, as DNA: TGTGCCAGCAGCGTCCGGACAGCCGAGGAAGCTTTCTTT. Translation: CASSVRTAEEAFF.

The chain carries TRBV5-5 and TRBJ2-1; 12 bases align to TRBD1. J was trimmed by 2 bases and V by 2 bases; bases with no gene match: 5. This CDR3 is 17 amino acids long. The germline gives CDR1 SGHKS, CDR2 YYEKEE (reference sequence). CDR3 nucleotide sequence: TGTGCCAGCAGCTTCCGGGACAGGGGGCTACCCTACAATGAGCAGTTCTTC. This gives the protein CASSFRDRGLPYNEQFF.

With respect to this clone: Different DNA sequences within this sample yield the same CDR3. V and J are TRBV9 and TRBJ2-7; D is unclear. Germline V gives CDR1 SGDLS, CDR2 YYNGEE. With 0 bases removed from V and 4 bases from J, the gap between germline ends came to 8 bases. The CDR3 is 13 amino acids. The CDR3 sequence is CASSVADSYEQYF. CDR3 DNA: TGTGCCAGCAGCGTAGCTGATTCTTACGAGCAGTACTTC.

CDR3: CATSRDNRQETQYF. The CDR3 region has the DNA TGTGCCACCAGCAGAGATAATCGGCAAGAGACCCAGTACTTC. The chain uses TRBV15 and TRBJ2-5, with no clear D. The CDR3 covers 14 residues. V lost 0 bases to trimming and J lost 2 bases, with 7 bases between them. The germline CDR1 and CDR2 sequences are LNHNV and YYDKDF (reference sequence).

J is TRBJ2-2 and V is TRBV19; D perhaps matches TRBD1 (5 bases). This CDR3 contains 12 residues. The ends were cut back, 6 bases at V and 7 bases at J, with 9 bases in the middle. Germline V gene data show CDR1 as LNHDA and CDR2 as SQIVND (reference sequence). In DNA form, the CDR3 reads TGTGCCAGTAGCAGGGATAGCGGGGAGCTGTTTTTT. Protein: CASSRDSGELFF.